The 3 T cell receptor beta chains reported below all come from one sample, sequenced in a study of OX40 agonist ivuxolimab in advanced cancers. TCRdb's copy holds only in-frame clones and misses some; the assay was immunoSEQ multiplex PCR. The sample carries about 78,000 clones, 85% to 95% recorded once. This specimen was CD4+ or CD8+ T cells sorted from blood, taken in a trial of the OX40 agonist ivuxolimab. The source is an adult with an advanced solid tumor such as melanoma, head and neck, liver or kidney cancer.

The gene calls are TRBV25-1 and TRBJ2-3; D possibly matches TRBD1 or TRBD2 (6 bases each). The germline V gene encodes CDR1 MGHDK and CDR2 SYGVNS. The ends were cut back, 8 bases at V and 7 bases at J, with 10 bases in the middle. This CDR3 is built from 11 residues. CDR3: CASDGGNTQYF. In nucleotides, the CDR3 is TGTGCCAGCGACGGGGGCAATACGCAGTATTTT.

This chain uses TRBV6-1 with TRBJ1-3; no firm D call. This CDR3 is built from 16 residues. CDR1 and CDR2 (germline): MNHNS, SASEGT. Trimming shortened V by 1 base and J by 0 bases, and 10 bases separated the two germline ends. DNA for the CDR3: TGTGCCAGCAGTGAAGTGGGCAGAGGCTCTGGAAACACCATATATTTT. This codes for CASSEVGRGSGNTIYF.

The chain's CDR3 is CASSESTVYGYTF. In nucleotides, the CDR3 is TGCGCCAGCAGTGAGTCGACGGTCTATGGCTACACCTTC. The rearrangement joins TRBV10-1 to TRBJ1-2; the D is unclear. Germline V CDR1 and CDR2: WNHNN, SYGVQD (reference sequence). V lost 0 bases, J lost 4 bases, and 6 bases lay in between. The CDR3 runs to 13 residues.